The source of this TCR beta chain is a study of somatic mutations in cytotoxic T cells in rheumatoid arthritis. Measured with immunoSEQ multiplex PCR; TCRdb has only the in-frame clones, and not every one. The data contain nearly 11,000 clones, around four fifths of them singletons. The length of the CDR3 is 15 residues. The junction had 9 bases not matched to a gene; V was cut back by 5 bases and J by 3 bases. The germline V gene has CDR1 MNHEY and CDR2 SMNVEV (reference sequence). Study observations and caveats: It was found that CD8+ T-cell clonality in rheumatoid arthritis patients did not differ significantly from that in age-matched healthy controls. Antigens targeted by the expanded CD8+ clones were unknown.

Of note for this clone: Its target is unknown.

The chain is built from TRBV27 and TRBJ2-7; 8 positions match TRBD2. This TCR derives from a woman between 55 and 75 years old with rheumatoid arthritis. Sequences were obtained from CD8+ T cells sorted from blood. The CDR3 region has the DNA TGTGCCAGCAGTCCGCCGGGGGGGACGCACTACGAGCAGTACTTC. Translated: CASSPPGGTHYEQYF.